A single sample is the source of the 9 T cell receptor beta chains below, sequenced in a study of neurological immune-mediated disorders. MiXCR was run by TCRdb on the 5' RACE reads, yielding one entry per CDR3 protein. The table includes approximately 82,000 distinct CDR3 sequences, around 14% detected once. Time point defined: longitudinal time-point 2. The specimen sequenced was PBMCs. These receptors originate from a female donor with HTLV-1-associated myelopathy (HAM/TSP).

Within the sample, this clonotype is medium-sized (0.01 to 0.1%). V is TRBV7-2 and J is TRBJ2-5; D is unclear. This CDR3 has 12 amino acids. Per the germline V gene, CDR1 is SGHTA and CDR2 is FQGNSA. Deletions cut 2 bases from V and 8 bases from J, with 9 bases between. The CDR3 is CASSLMAETQYF. The CDR3 DNA sequence: TGTGCCAGCAGCTTAATGGCAGAAACCCAGTACTTC. The whole variable domain, remainder taken from reference TRBV7-2 and TRBJ2-5, is GAGVSQSPSNKVTEKGKDVELRCDPISGHTALYWYRQSLGQGLEFLIYFQGNSAPDKSGLPSDRFSAERTGGSVSTLTIQRTQQEDSAVYLCASSLMAETQYFGPGTRLLVL.

This clonotype was seen repeatedly, ten times or more. V and J are TRBV14 and TRBJ2-3; 8 bases agree with TRBD1. This CDR3 comprises 15 residues. The germline V gene has CDR1 SGHDN and CDR2 FVKESK. V gave up 4 bases and J gave up 8 bases; unmatched junction bases: 11. CDR3 residues: CASSLGQGLLRTQYF. The CDR3 DNA is TGTGCCAGCAGCCTCGGACAGGGTCTTCTCCGTACGCAGTATTTT.

This clonotype was picked up a small number of times. This chain links TRBV2 with TRBJ2-7; 9 bases align to TRBD1. The ends lost 4 bases at V and 1 base at J; junction bases unmatched: 5. The CDR3 has 15 amino acids. Germline assignment: CDR1 SNHLY and CDR2 FYNNEI. This chain's CDR3 is CASSAGGQGSYEQYF. As DNA, the CDR3 is TGTGCCAGCAGTGCCGGGGGACAGGGTTCCTACGAGCAGTACTTC.

At least ten counts were recorded for this clonotype. The chain carries TRBV7-9 and TRBJ1-5, with D perhaps TRBD1 (5 bases). The CDR3 extends over 13 amino acids. Per germline, CDR1 SEHNR and CDR2 FQNEAQ (reference sequence). V was trimmed by 5 bases and J by 5 bases, leaving 10 bases between them. The CDR3, as DNA: TGTGCCAGCAGCCTGACGGGGGATCAGCCCCAGCATTTT. This sequence encodes CASSLTGDQPQHF.

Ten or more counts support this clonotype. The chain couples TRBV5-1 to TRBJ2-1, with TRBD1 as a possible D gene (5 bases). The CDR3 loop spans 15 amino acids. Germline V gives CDR1 SGHRS, CDR2 YFSETQ. Trimming stripped 1 base from V and 6 bases from J, with 14 bases between. CDR3 protein: CASSLWQGLRNEQFF. The DNA for the CDR3 is TGCGCCAGCAGCTTGTGGCAGGGTTTGCGCAATGAGCAGTTCTTC.

This clonotype was observed at least ten times. The chain has TRBV2 and TRBJ2-1, with D tentatively TRBD1 (5 bases). V lost 7 bases and J lost 6, with 22 bases in between. The CDR3 covers 16 residues. Germline V CDR1 and CDR2: SNHLY, FYNNEI. CDR3 DNA: TGTGCCAGCACCAAGGGGCGGTTCTTGATGGTCAATGAGCAGTTCTTC. As protein: CASTKGRFLMVNEQFF.

The chain carries TRBV10-3 and TRBJ2-1, with no clear D. V was clipped by 4 bases and J by 9 bases, with 13 bases between them. CDR3 length: 13 residues. Germline assignment: CDR1 ENHRY and CDR2 SYGVKD. The CDR3 here is CAISGVQKSEQFF. CDR3 DNA: TGTGCCATCAGTGGGGTCCAAAAGAGTGAGCAGTTCTTC.

The chain couples TRBV6-5 to TRBJ2-7; no clear D. Trimming took 6 bases from V and 4 from J, leaving 16 bases between them. The CDR3 is made up of 14 amino acids. CDR1 is MNHEY, CDR2 SVGAGI, per germline. The CDR3 reads CASSRLEHKYEQYF. Written as DNA, the CDR3 is TGTGCCAGCAGCCGCCTGGAACATAAATACGAGCAGTACTTC.

Ten or more counts support this clonotype. The rearrangement links TRBV20-1 to TRBJ2-3; the match to TRBD2 covers 7 bases. V lost 2 bases, J lost 2 bases, and 4 bases stayed unmatched. The CDR3 totals 14 residues. Germline CDR1 DFQATT, CDR2 SNEGSKA (reference sequence). The CDR3 region has the DNA TGCAGTGCTAGATGGCGGGGGAACACAGATACGCAGTATTTT. Translating gives CSARWRGNTDTQYF.